The 26 T cell receptor beta chains given below trace back to one sample, sequenced in a study of cytomegalovirus exposure and HLA in healthy donors. A multiplex PCR was run with 60 Vbeta primers and 13 Jbeta primers. Data came from immunoSEQ multiplex PCR; TCRdb stores just in-frame clones and leaves some out. The sample shows 150,000 to 200,000 clones, roughly 85% of them seen only once. Input material: PBMCs. The receptors come from a woman between 50 and 59 years old in good health and CMV-seropositive.

This rearrangement joins TRBV14 to TRBJ2-3; 10 bases match TRBD2. This CDR3 has 17 amino acids. J gave up 0 bases and V 1 base, and 4 bases lay outside the gene matches. Germline V CDR1 and CDR2: SGHDN, FVKESK. This CDR3 reads CASSQGRTSGSTDTQYF. The CDR3 nucleotides read TGTGCCAGCAGCCAAGGCCGGACTAGCGGTAGCACAGATACGCAGTATTTT.

The V call is TRBV5-4, the J call TRBJ2-1; TRBD1 aligns across 9 bases. V lost 2 bases to trimming and J lost 7 bases; unmatched junction nucleotides: 4. The length of the CDR3 is 14 residues. Germline loops: CDR1 SGHNT, CDR2 YYREEE (reference sequence). For the CDR3, the DNA is TGTGCCAGCAGCTTAGGGGACAGGGAAAATGAGCAGTTCTTC. Translated: CASSLGDRENEQFF.

The genes are TRBV10-3 and TRBJ1-1; D gene unclear. The CDR3 has 15 amino acids. With 0 bases removed from V and 4 bases from J, the gap between germline ends came to 12 bases. The germline gives CDR1 ENHRY, CDR2 SYGVKD. Here the CDR3 DNA reads TGTGCCATCAGTGAGTCCTCGAAGGCGGGCACTGAAGCTTTCTTT. Translating gives CAISESSKAGTEAFF.

This chain links TRBV7-2 with TRBJ2-5; D might be TRBD2 (7 bases). V shed 5 bases and J shed 3 bases, with 16 bases lying between them. This CDR3 has 15 residues. The germline V gene encodes CDR1 SGHTA and CDR2 FQGNSA. The CDR3 nucleotides read TGTGCCAGCAGCGGGGGCGGGACTACCAAAGAGACCCAGTACTTC. This gives the protein CASSGGGTTKETQYF.

The rearrangement joins TRBV29-1 to TRBJ2-7; TRBD1 matches 8 bases. CDR1 is SQVTM, CDR2 ANQGSEA, per germline. The junction had 7 bases not matched to a gene; V was cut back by 4 bases and J by 5 bases. The CDR3 loop spans 13 amino acids. The chain's CDR3 is CSVGTGQGHEQYF. As DNA, the CDR3 is TGCAGCGTTGGGACAGGGCAAGGCCACGAGCAGTACTTC.

The gene calls are TRBV12-5 and TRBJ1-3; the D is unclear. Germline-derived CDR1 and CDR2 are LGHNT and FRNRAP. The CDR3 is 13 residues long. Trimming left V 6 bases short and J 2 bases short, with 8 bases between. The CDR3 loop is CASGPGTGNTIYF. The CDR3 coding sequence is TGTGCTAGTGGACCCGGGACTGGAAACACCATATATTTT. Drawing the rest from reference TRBV12-5 and TRBJ1-3, the complete variable domain is DARVTQTPRHKVTEMGQEVTMRCQPILGHNTVFWYRQTMMQGLELLAYFRNRAPLDDSGMPKDRFSAEMPDATLATLKIQPSEPRDSAVYFCASGPGTGNTIYFGEGSWLTVV.

This clone was seen a handful of times. The CDR3 loop is CASSEGTRNTEAFF. Written as DNA, the CDR3 is TGTGCCAGCAGTGAAGGGACACGGAACACTGAAGCTTTCTTT. The chain links TRBV2 to TRBJ1-1; perhaps TRBD1 as D (5 bases). The germline V and J ends were trimmed by 1 base and 1 base, with 7 bases remaining between them. Germline values: CDR1 SNHLY, CDR2 FYNNEI. This CDR3 region has 14 residues. The complete variable domain, with remaining parts taken from reference TRBV2 and TRBJ1-1, reads EPEVTQTPSHQVTQMGQEVILRCVPISNHLYFYWYRQILGQKVEFLVSFYNNEISEKSEIFDDQFSVERPDGSNFTLKIRSTKLEDSAMYFCASSEGTRNTEAFFGQGTRLTVV.

The rearrangement uses TRBV21-1 and TRBJ2-7; the table's D gene call, TRBD1, was not cross checked with the DNA. TRBV21-1 is a pseudogene segment. The CDR3 spans 13 residues. The CDR3 is CARDTPDRRRVDF. In nucleotides, the CDR3 is TGTGCCAGGGATACCCCGGACAGGCGGCGGGTTGACTTC.

This chain uses TRBV28 with TRBJ1-3, with TRBD1 matching 9 bases. Trimming took 9 bases from V and 0 from J; bases not matched to a gene: 12. The CDR3 runs to 17 residues. From germline, CDR1 is MDHEN and CDR2 SYDVKM. Here the CDR3 reads CASRTGATVFSGNTIYF. CDR3 in DNA: TGTGCCAGTCGGACAGGGGCCACTGTCTTCTCTGGAAACACCATATATTTT. The full variable domain, with the rest looked up from reference TRBV28 and TRBJ1-3, is DVKVTQSSRYLVKRTGEKVFLECVQDMDHENMFWYRQDPGLGLRLIYFSYDVKMKEKGDIPEGYSVSREKKERFSLILESASTNQTSMYLCASRTGATVFSGNTIYFGEGSWLTVV.

The chain joins TRBV6-1 to TRBJ2-7, with no clear D. CDR1 and CDR2 from the germline V gene are MNHNS and SASEGT. V lost 0 bases and J lost 4, with 13 bases in between. There are 15 residues in the CDR3. DNA of the CDR3: TGTGCCAGCAGTGAAGCGGCTAGATCGGCGTACGAGCAGTACTTC. Translation gives CASSEAARSAYEQYF.

V gene TRBV30 combines with J gene TRBJ1-6; D gene unclear. The CDR3 sequence is 15 residues long. Germline lookup yields CDR1 GTSNPN and CDR2 SVGIG (reference sequence). V was shortened by 3 bases and J by 0 bases, with 9 bases between the two germline ends. The CDR3 here is CAWSRGRSYNSPLHF. CDR3 DNA: TGTGCCTGGAGCCGAGGGCGCTCCTATAATTCACCCCTCCACTTT.

J is TRBJ1-1 and V is TRBV11-2; D uncertain. The CDR3 is 17 residues long. The germline CDR1 and CDR2 sequences are SGHAT and FQNNGV. Trimming took off 5 bases at V and 0 bases at J, with 19 bases between the two ends. The CDR3 here is CASSPSLASPMNTEAFF. CDR3 nucleotides: TGTGCCAGCAGCCCCTCTTTAGCGTCCCCTATGAACACTGAAGCTTTCTTT. The full variable domain, completed using reference TRBV11-2 and TRBJ1-1, is EAGVAQSPRYKIIEKRQSVAFWCNPISGHATLYWYQQILGQGPKLLIQFQNNGVVDDSQLPKDRFSAERLKGVDSTLKIQPAKLEDSAVYLCASSPSLASPMNTEAFFGQGTRLTVV.

This chain joins TRBV15 and TRBJ2-5; 8 bases fit TRBD1. Germline lookup yields CDR1 LNHNV and CDR2 YYDKDF (reference sequence). The V segment lost 5 bases and the J segment 5 bases; nucleotides outside the gene matches: 13. The CDR3 is made up of 16 amino acids. The CDR3 loop is CATSVRQGRGSETQYF. CDR3 nucleotide sequence: TGTGCCACCAGCGTGCGACAGGGGCGAGGTAGCGAGACCCAGTACTTC.

This chain links TRBV30 with TRBJ1-5; D is undetermined. V was shortened by 4 bases and J by 0 bases, with 10 bases between the two germline ends. Germline lookup yields CDR1 GTSNPN and CDR2 SVGIG (reference sequence). This CDR3 comprises 14 residues. The CDR3 region has the DNA TGTGCCTGGACGAGGGAGTATAGCAATCAGCCCCAGCATTTT. This codes for CAWTREYSNQPQHF.

This clone appeared once. The chain links TRBV6-1 to TRBJ1-5; the D is unclear. Germline loops: CDR1 MNHNS, CDR2 SASEGT. Trimming left V 6 bases short and J 0 bases short, with 9 bases between. The CDR3 is 14 amino acids. CDR3 loop: CASRTEGSNQPQHF. CDR3 nucleotides: TGTGCCAGCAGAACCGAGGGTAGCAATCAGCCCCAGCATTTT.

The genes are TRBV19 and TRBJ1-3, with 8 bases identical to TRBD1. CDR3 length: 14 residues. Per germline, CDR1 LNHDA and CDR2 SQIVND (reference sequence). V shed 4 bases and J 8 bases; nucleotides not matched to a gene: 7. The CDR3 here is CASSTPGQADTIYF. DNA for the CDR3: TGTGCCAGTAGTACTCCGGGACAGGCGGACACCATATATTTT.

This chain uses TRBV19 with TRBJ2-5; TRBD1 matches 12 bases. This CDR3 has 15 residues. Germline lookup yields CDR1 LNHDA and CDR2 SQIVND (reference sequence). V dropped 1 base and J dropped 5; count of bases not matched to a gene: 2. The CDR3 nucleotides read TGTGCCAGTAGTATAGTGGGACAGGGGGCCGAGACCCAGTACTTC. Translated: CASSIVGQGAETQYF.

This clone was seen a handful of times. The V call is TRBV10-3, the J call TRBJ1-3; 8 bases are shared with TRBD1. Looked up from germline, CDR1 is ENHRY and CDR2 is SYGVKD. The J segment lost 4 bases and the V segment lost 8 bases, leaving 1 base of the junction unmatched. The CDR3 runs to 12 residues. CDR3 in amino acids: CAIQGAGNTIYF. The CDR3 DNA is TGTGCCATCCAGGGGGCAGGAAACACCATATATTTT.

This chain joins TRBV6-5 and TRBJ1-2; maybe TRBD1 (6 bases). The V and J ends lost 5 bases and 7 bases respectively, with 14 bases between them. The CDR3 is made up of 13 amino acids. Germline CDR1 is MNHEY and CDR2 is SVGAGI. CDR3 nucleotides: TGTGCCAGCAGTCCCCGGACAGTACGTGGCTACACCTTC. Its translation: CASSPRTVRGYTF.

The chain combines TRBV30 with TRBJ2-5; 7 bases match TRBD2. Germline V CDR1 and CDR2: GTSNPN, SVGIG (reference sequence). J lost 5 bases, V lost 2 bases, and 8 bases had no gene match. The CDR3 has 14 residues. The DNA of the CDR3 is TGTGCCTGGAGTTCGGGACTGCGGGGGGAGACCCAGTACTTC. Translating gives CAWSSGLRGETQYF.

The rearrangement uses TRBV10-2 and TRBJ1-4; tentatively, D is TRBD1 (6 bases). Germline V gene data show CDR1 as WSHSY and CDR2 as SAAADI. Trimming cost V 8 bases and J 0 bases, with 13 bases left between them. The CDR3 spans 15 residues. The CDR3 DNA follows: TGCGCCAGCGGGGGGGGCCGGGCAACTAATGAAAAACTGTTTTTT. As protein: CASGGGRATNEKLFF.

The chain has TRBV6-1 and TRBJ2-7; perhaps TRBD2 as D (6 bases). Germline V lookup: CDR1 MNHNS, CDR2 SASEGT. The V gene lost 2 bases and the J gene lost 1 base, with 12 bases spanning the gap. CDR3 length equals 15 residues. The CDR3 coding sequence is TGTGCCAGCAGTGAAAGTAAAGGGAGGTCCTACGAGCAGTACTTC. This encodes CASSESKGRSYEQYF.

J is TRBJ1-3 and V is TRBV5-1; D unresolved. The V gene lost 2 bases and the J gene lost 2 bases, with 8 bases spanning the gap. The CDR3 length is 14 residues. CDR1 and CDR2 (germline): SGHRS, YFSETQ. The CDR3 reads CASSFGGPGNTIYF. CDR3 sequence (DNA): TGCGCCAGCAGCTTTGGAGGGCCTGGAAACACCATATATTTT.

The V gene is TRBV18, the J gene TRBJ2-7; 11 nucleotides agree with TRBD1. Looked up from germline, CDR1 is KGHSH and CDR2 is LQKENI. The CDR3 is 16 residues long. J gave up 5 bases and V 4 bases, and 10 bases lay outside the gene matches. The CDR3 loop reads CASSQRTGGFHNEQYF. Written as DNA, the CDR3 is TGTGCCAGCTCACAAAGGACAGGGGGCTTTCACAACGAGCAGTACTTC.

This clone was seen a handful of times. The V call is TRBV4-1, the J call TRBJ2-3, with 12 positions matching TRBD1. The CDR3 has 18 residues. Germline V CDR1 and CDR2: MGHRA, YSYEKL. Unmatched junction bases numbered 11, after V lost 4 bases and J lost 3 bases. The CDR3 sequence: CASSPRSTGQGATDTQYF. The CDR3 coding sequence is TGCGCCAGCAGCCCCCGGAGTACGGGACAGGGGGCTACAGATACGCAGTATTTT.

The gene calls are TRBV28 and TRBJ2-7, with 10 bases identical to TRBD1. The V and J ends lost 7 bases and 0 bases, in that order; junction bases with no gene match: 3. Germline lookup yields CDR1 MDHEN and CDR2 SYDVKM. The CDR3 is 14 amino acids. CDR3: CASKGQGSSYEQYF. CDR3 bases: TGTGCCAGCAAGGGACAGGGGAGCTCCTACGAGCAGTACTTC.